This TCR beta chain was sequenced for a study of blood T cells in healthy people across ages. The authors isolated at least 6 million PBMCs per sample. Then a second PCR, running about 6 to 12 cycles, was carried out with a sample-barcoded 5' primer and a J-beta primer mix. All samples gave at least 2.5 million CDR3-containing paired-end reads. MiXCR was run by TCRdb on the 5' RACE reads, yielding one entry per CDR3 protein. Of roughly 1,000,000 distinct CDR3 sequences listed, under 30% were seen once; the top ten hold less than 0.75%. The CDR3 is 13 amino acids. CDR1 is MNHNS and CDR2 is SASEGT in the germline V gene. In addition, the sample was reused for a study of T cells of mothers and their children.

The sequencing sample was made of blood. The clonotype originates from a girl aged 2-10 years in good health. J is TRBJ2-5 and V is TRBV6-1; 9 nucleotides match TRBD1. Matching the DNA end better, TRBJ2-1 makes the J call doubtful. The CDR3 protein is CASAGQGSNEQFF. DNA for the CDR3: TGTGCCAGCGCAGGACAGGGGAGCAATGAGCAGTTCTTC.